A selection of T cell receptor beta chains follows, all from one sample in a study of cytomegalovirus exposure and HLA in healthy donors. Generated by immunoSEQ multiplex PCR, the TCRdb table keeps only in-frame clones and is missing some. The sample includes fewer than 85,000 clones, 95% to 97% of them seen just once. The sequenced material came from PBMCs. These receptors all stem from a woman aged 18-30 years in good health and CMV-seronegative. Each CDR3 is given with its conserved first and last residue. Fields, in order: D gene, J gene, V gene, clone size, CDR3 protein, CDR3 DNA. A D gene is named only where the DNA matches it firmly. For some rows the clone size is stated as once, few or many, or as a class when expanded; others skip it.

>-|TRBJ2-7|TRBV6-5|-
CASSYSLEHYEQYF
TGTGCCAGCAGTTACTCATTGGAGCACTACGAGCAGTACTTC
>-|TRBJ2-7|TRBV11-2|-
CASSQEKVGDWDEQYF
TGTGCCAGCAGCCAAGAAAAAGTAGGGGACTGGGACGAGCAGTACTTC
>-|TRBJ2-1|TRBV25-1|-
CASSKGDRTYNEQFF
TGTGCCAGCTCGAAAGGTGACAGGACTTACAATGAGCAGTTCTTC
>-|TRBJ1-2|TRBV5-1|-
CASSLTENYGYTF
TGCGCCAGCAGCTTGACGGAGAACTATGGCTACACCTTC
>TRBD1|TRBJ2-2|TRBV28|-
CASRGRQGSATGELFF
TGTGCCAGCAGAGGCCGACAGGGTTCGGCCACCGGGGAGCTGTTTTTT
>TRBD2|TRBJ2-2|TRBV19|-
CASSMGLAGINTGELFF
TGTGCCAGTAGTATGGGACTAGCGGGGATAAACACCGGGGAGCTGTTTTTT
>-|TRBJ2-1|TRBV11-2|-
CASSAAGDTDYNEQFF
TGTGCCAGCAGCGCTGCCGGGGACACGGACTACAATGAGCAGTTCTTC
>TRBD1|TRBJ1-2|TRBV5-1|-
CASSSTPGTGGNGYTF
TGCGCCAGCAGCTCTACGCCCGGGACAGGGGGTAATGGCTACACCTTC
>TRBD2|TRBJ2-7|TRBV7-2|once
CASSPNDGLAVTYEQYF
TGTGCCAGCAGCCCTAATGATGGACTAGCGGTAACCTACGAGCAGTACTTC
>-|TRBJ1-2|TRBV5-1|-
CASSLVAGEVYGYTF
TGCGCCAGCAGCTTGGTAGCAGGGGAAGTCTATGGCTACACCTTC
>-|TRBJ1-6|TRBV5-1|-
CASSLNPGLSNSPLHF
TGCGCCAGCAGCTTGAACCCGGGACTTTCTAATTCACCCCTCCACTTT
>-|TRBJ2-3|TRBV11-2|-
CASSFGASTDTQYF
TGTGCCAGCAGCTTTGGTGCGAGCACAGATACGCAGTATTTT
>TRBD1|TRBJ1-2|TRBV6-5|once
CASSYAPGTGVGYTF
TGTGCCAGCAGTTATGCGCCCGGGACAGGCGTCGGCTACACCTTC
>-|TRBJ1-3|TRBV7-2|-
CASSLGGGSGNTIYF
TGTGCCAGCAGCTTGGGAGGGGGCTCTGGAAACACCATATATTTT
>-|TRBJ2-7|TRBV6-6|-
CASSYSKLLLREQYF
TGTGCCAGCAGTTACTCGAAACTCCTCTTGAGAGAGCAGTACTTC
>TRBD1|TRBJ2-3|TRBV11-3|once
CASSLGQSTDTQYF
TGTGCCAGCAGCCTGGGACAGAGCACAGATACGCAGTATTTT
>TRBD2|TRBJ2-5|TRBV28|-
CASSPLQFTLTSGSETQYF
TGTGCCAGCAGTCCTCTTCAGTTTACTCTGACTAGCGGGAGTGAGACCCAGTACTTC
>-|TRBJ1-2|TRBV7-8|-
CASSLQGDYGYTF
TGTGCCAGCAGCCTACAGGGAGACTATGGCTACACCTTC
>-|TRBJ1-2|TRBV10-3|-
CAISESGAFSYGYTF
TGTGCCATCAGTGAGTCGGGGGCGTTCAGCTATGGCTACACCTTC
>TRBD2|TRBJ2-1|TRBV7-6|-
CASSPEGASGIVYNEQFF
TGTGCCAGCAGCCCCGAGGGCGCTAGCGGGATAGTGTACAATGAGCAGTTCTTC
>TRBD1|TRBJ1-3|TRBV28|once
CASSLSQGPLEGNTIYF
TGTGCCAGCAGTTTATCACAGGGGCCGTTGGAGGGAAACACCATATATTTT